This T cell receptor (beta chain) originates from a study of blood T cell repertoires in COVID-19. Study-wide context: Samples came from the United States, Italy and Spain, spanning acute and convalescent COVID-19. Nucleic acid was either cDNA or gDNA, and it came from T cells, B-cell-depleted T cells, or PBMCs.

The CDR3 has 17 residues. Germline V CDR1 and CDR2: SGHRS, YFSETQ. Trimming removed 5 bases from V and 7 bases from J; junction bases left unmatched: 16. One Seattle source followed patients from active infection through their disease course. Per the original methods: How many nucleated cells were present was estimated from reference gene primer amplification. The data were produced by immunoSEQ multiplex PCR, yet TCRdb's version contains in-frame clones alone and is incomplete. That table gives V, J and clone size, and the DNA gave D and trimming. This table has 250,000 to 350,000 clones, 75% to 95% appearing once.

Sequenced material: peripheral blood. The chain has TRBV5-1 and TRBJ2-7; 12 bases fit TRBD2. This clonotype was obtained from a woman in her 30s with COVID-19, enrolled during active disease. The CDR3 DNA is TGCGCCAGCAGTACTACTAGCGGGAGGCTGTTCGGTTGGGAGCAGTACTTC. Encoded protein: CASSTTSGRLFGWEQYF.